The clone carrying this T cell receptor beta chain was seen ten or more times. Its target is unknown. Generation of TCR cDNA used 5'RACE template switching (which added a universal primer site and UMIs). TCRdb analysed the 5' RACE reads with MiXCR anew, one entry per CDR3 protein. The sample carries about 73,000 distinct CDR3 sequences, around 7.7% recorded once. Per germline, CDR1 LGHNA and CDR2 YSLEER. The CDR3 contains 18 residues. Trimming stripped 0 bases from V and 2 bases from J, with 17 bases between. This record belongs to a study of T cells after yellow fever vaccination. Across the study: SMART-Seq v4 Ultra Low Input handled preparation of low-cell-number fractions. General observations from the study: Bulk-population clonotypes that are abundant could appear as contaminants in FACS-sorted repertoires.

The sample here was CD8+ T cells sorted from PBMCs, taken on the day of the yellow fever booster vaccination. This receptor was obtained from a man aged 25 to 45 who received the YFV17D yellow fever vaccine. V and J are TRBV4-3 and TRBJ2-1; D may match TRBD1 or TRBD2 (5 bases each). In nucleotides, the CDR3 is TGCGCCAGCAGCCAAGATCGCCCCGGGACCTTGACCTACAATGAGCAGTTCTTC. This codes for CASSQDRPGTLTYNEQFF.